This T cell receptor (beta chain) was recorded in a study of T-cell memory formation after mild COVID-19. TCRdb re-analysed the 5' RACE reads in MiXCR, keeping a single row per CDR3 protein. Among fewer than 450,000 distinct CDR3 sequences listed, approximately 24% were seen once. Germline lookup yields CDR1 ENHRY and CDR2 SYGVKD. The junction had 4 bases not matched to a gene; V was cut back by 4 bases and J by 0 bases. The CDR3 has 15 amino acids. J is TRBJ2-7 and V is TRBV10-3, with TRBD2 identical over 9 bases. This clonotype originated in an adult woman who had mild COVID-19 (a few samples of this study predate the infection). Cell type and time point are not known. Sequencing was performed on PBMCs or a T cell subset sorted from them (not recorded which). In nucleotides, the CDR3 is TGTGCCATCAGTGGTAGCGGGGGACCCTCCTACGAGCAGTACTTC. It translates to CAISGSGGPSYEQYF.